What follows is one T cell receptor (beta chain) and its context. In the authors' workflow: Quantification of nucleated cells was approximated via reference gene primer amplification. The table came from immunoSEQ multiplex PCR; TCRdb's copy has only in-frame clones and leaves some out. V and J calls plus clone size are reproduced from that table; the DNA served to infer D and trimming. The sample gives 75,000 to 100,000 clones, approximately 81% of which show up once; approximately 12% is in the top ten. These data originate in a study of blood T cell repertoires in COVID-19. Study as a whole: Acute and convalescent COVID-19 samples came from the United States, Italy and Spain. Nucleic acid was either cDNA or gDNA, and it came from T cells, B-cell-depleted T cells, or PBMCs.

Germline CDR1 reads MNHEY; CDR2 reads SMNVEV (reference sequence). The CDR3 sequence is 13 residues long. Trimming pared 6 bases from V and 5 bases from J, leaving 11 bases between. The sample was peripheral blood. The rearrangement uses TRBV27 and TRBJ1-5; D perhaps matches TRBD1 (5 bases). The sequence was obtained from a woman older than 75 with acute or convalescent COVID-19. CDR3 DNA sequence: TGTGCCAGCAGCTTAGAACAGGATCAGCCCCAGCATTTT. This sequence encodes CASSLEQDQPQHF.